This is a list of T cell receptor beta chains from one sample in a study of vaccination effects on CD4 cells after COVID-19. Method: immunoSEQ multiplex PCR; TCRdb's copy keeps in-frame clones and lacks some. The data show some 25,000 clones, more than 70% seen once. No antigen is known for these receptors. Sample: CD4+ T cells from PBMCs cultured with SARS-CoV-2 spike peptides, taken before COVID-19 vaccination. These receptors came from a human donor who had a prior SARS-CoV-2 infection. Both conserved end residues are part of each CDR3. The order of the fields is CDR3 protein, CDR3 DNA, J gene, D gene, clone size, V gene. D genes are given only for firm matches. Part of the rows lack a size; the others show once, few, many or a class for expanded clones.

CDR3 protein: CATSAGQGLGEQYF
CDR3 DNA: TGTGCCACCAGTGCTGGGCAGGGACTGGGCGAGCAGTACTTC
J gene: TRBJ2-7
D gene: .
clone size: .
V gene: TRBV24-1

CDR3 protein: CAIKVDWERTDTQYF
CDR3 DNA: TGTGCCATCAAGGTCGACTGGGAACGCACAGATACGCAGTATTTT
J gene: TRBJ2-3
D gene: .
clone size: .
V gene: TRBV10-3

CDR3 protein: CAITTGLAQNHEQFF
CDR3 DNA: TGTGCCATAACGACCGGACTAGCGCAAAACCATGAGCAGTTCTTC
J gene: TRBJ2-1
D gene: TRBD2
clone size: .
V gene: TRBV10-3

CDR3 protein: CASTQQGNTEAFF
CDR3 DNA: TGTGCCAGCACCCAACAGGGGAACACTGAAGCTTTCTTT
J gene: TRBJ1-1
D gene: .
clone size: .
V gene: TRBV2

CDR3 protein: CASSIYSSYNSPLHF
CDR3 DNA: TGTGCCAGCAGCATTTACAGCTCCTATAATTCACCCCTCCACTTT
J gene: TRBJ1-6
D gene: .
clone size: .
V gene: TRBV21-1

CDR3 protein: CASSSSGQGERGYGYTF
CDR3 DNA: TGTGCCAGCAGTTCATCGGGACAGGGGGAAAGGGGCTATGGCTACACCTTC
J gene: TRBJ1-2
D gene: TRBD1
clone size: .
V gene: TRBV27

CDR3 protein: CASSARDGQSYEQYF
CDR3 DNA: TGTGCCAGCAGTGCCCGGGACGGCCAGAGCTACGAGCAGTACTTC
J gene: TRBJ2-7
D gene: .
clone size: few
V gene: TRBV9

CDR3 protein: CASSRSRGRSDEQFF
CDR3 DNA: TGTGCCAGCAGCCGTAGCAGGGGCCGGTCCGATGAGCAGTTCTTC
J gene: TRBJ2-1
D gene: .
clone size: .
V gene: TRBV7-2

CDR3 protein: CASSQAGGGSGANVLTF
CDR3 DNA: TGTGCCAGCAGTCAGGCAGGGGGGGGCTCTGGGGCCAACGTCCTGACTTTC
J gene: TRBJ2-6
D gene: .
clone size: .
V gene: TRBV2

CDR3 protein: CAWSVVAGGDEQYF
CDR3 DNA: TGTGCCTGGAGTGTCGTGGCGGGGGGGGACGAGCAGTACTTC
J gene: TRBJ2-7
D gene: TRBD2
clone size: .
V gene: TRBV30

CDR3 protein: CASSLVRRDEKLFF
CDR3 DNA: TGTGCCAGCAGCTTAGTAAGGCGCGATGAAAAACTGTTTTTT
J gene: TRBJ1-4
D gene: .
clone size: .
V gene: TRBV7-9

CDR3 protein: CASSVTGYNEKLFF
CDR3 DNA: TGTGCCAGCAGCGTAACAGGTTATAATGAAAAACTGTTTTTT
J gene: TRBJ1-4
D gene: .
clone size: once
V gene: TRBV9

CDR3 protein: CASRRDIYYGYTF
CDR3 DNA: TGTGCCAGTAGGAGGGACATCTACTATGGCTACACCTTC
J gene: TRBJ1-2
D gene: .
clone size: .
V gene: TRBV19

CDR3 protein: CASSRDSGAKNIQYF
CDR3 DNA: TGTGCCAGTTCCCGGGACTCGGGCGCCAAAAACATTCAGTACTTC
J gene: TRBJ2-4
D gene: .
clone size: .
V gene: TRBV2

CDR3 protein: CASSLALGRLGTEAFF
CDR3 DNA: TGTGCCAGCAGCTTAGCGCTGGGCAGGTTGGGCACTGAAGCTTTCTTT
J gene: TRBJ1-1
D gene: .
clone size: once
V gene: TRBV7-9

CDR3 protein: CASKGPSTDTQYF
CDR3 DNA: TGTGCCAGCAAGGGACCTAGCACAGATACGCAGTATTTT
J gene: TRBJ2-3
D gene: .
clone size: few
V gene: TRBV6-5

CDR3 protein: CSAQGMNIQYF
CDR3 DNA: TGCAGTGCGCAGGGGATGAACATTCAGTACTTC
J gene: TRBJ2-4
D gene: .
clone size: once
V gene: TRBV20-1

CDR3 protein: CASSFQGRNEKLFF
CDR3 DNA: TGTGCCAGCAGTTTTCAGGGCAGAAATGAAAAACTGTTTTTT
J gene: TRBJ1-4
D gene: .
clone size: .
V gene: TRBV6-6

CDR3 protein: CATSGPGDSGANVLTF
CDR3 DNA: TGTGCCACCAGTGGGCCCGGTGACTCTGGGGCCAACGTCCTGACTTTC
J gene: TRBJ2-6
D gene: .
clone size: .
V gene: TRBV24-1

CDR3 protein: CASSLGSHGLTGETQYF
CDR3 DNA: TGTGCCAGCAGCTTAGGGTCCCATGGGCTTACGGGAGAGACCCAGTACTTC
J gene: TRBJ2-5
D gene: .
clone size: .
V gene: TRBV5-4

CDR3 protein: CASSSRTGGFEKLFF
CDR3 DNA: TGTGCCAGCAGTTCCCGGACAGGGGGATTTGAAAAACTGTTTTTT
J gene: TRBJ1-4
D gene: TRBD1
clone size: few
V gene: TRBV6-5

CDR3 protein: CAIAAQGAYGYTF
CDR3 DNA: TGTGCCATCGCGGCACAGGGGGCCTATGGCTACACCTTC
J gene: TRBJ1-2
D gene: TRBD1
clone size: few
V gene: TRBV10-3

CDR3 protein: CASSLSRRGDQPQHF
CDR3 DNA: TGTGCCAGCAGCTTAAGTCGCAGGGGCGATCAGCCCCAGCATTTT
J gene: TRBJ1-5
D gene: .
clone size: .
V gene: TRBV7-9

CDR3 protein: CASSLRLAGGGTPEQFF
CDR3 DNA: TGTGCCAGCAGCTTGAGACTAGCGGGGGGCGGTACACCCGAGCAGTTCTTC
J gene: TRBJ2-1
D gene: TRBD2
clone size: .
V gene: TRBV5-4

CDR3 protein: CASAEGRVHTEAFF
CDR3 DNA: TGTGCTAGTGCCGAAGGCAGGGTCCACACTGAAGCTTTCTTT
J gene: TRBJ1-1
D gene: .
clone size: .
V gene: TRBV12-5

CDR3 protein: CASSLEWTDTQYF
CDR3 DNA: TGTGCCAGCAGCTTAGAATGGACAGATACGCAGTATTTT
J gene: TRBJ2-3
D gene: .
clone size: few
V gene: TRBV7-2

CDR3 protein: CASSDRGLYGYTF
CDR3 DNA: TGTGCCAGCAGTGACAGGGGGCTCTATGGCTACACCTTC
J gene: TRBJ1-2
D gene: TRBD1
clone size: .
V gene: TRBV6-1

CDR3 protein: CASSLDPAAYGYTF
CDR3 DNA: TGCGCCAGCAGCTTAGATCCTGCGGCCTATGGCTACACCTTC
J gene: TRBJ1-2
D gene: .
clone size: .
V gene: TRBV5-1